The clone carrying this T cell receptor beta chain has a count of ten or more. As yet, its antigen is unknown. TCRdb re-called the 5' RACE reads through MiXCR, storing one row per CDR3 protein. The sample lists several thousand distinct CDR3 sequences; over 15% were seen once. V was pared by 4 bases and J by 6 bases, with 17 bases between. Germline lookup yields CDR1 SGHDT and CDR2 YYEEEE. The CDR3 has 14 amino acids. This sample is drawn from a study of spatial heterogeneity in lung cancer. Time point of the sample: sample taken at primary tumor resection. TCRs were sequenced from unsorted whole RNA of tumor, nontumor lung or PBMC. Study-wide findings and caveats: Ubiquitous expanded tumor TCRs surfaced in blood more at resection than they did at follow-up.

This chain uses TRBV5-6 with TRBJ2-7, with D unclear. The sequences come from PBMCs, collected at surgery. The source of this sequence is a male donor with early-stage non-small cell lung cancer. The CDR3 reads CASSPEGQKSEQYF. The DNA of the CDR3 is TGTGCCAGCAGCCCGGAAGGGCAGAAGAGCGAGCAGTACTTC.